The rows below give T cell receptor beta chains drawn from one sample of a study of sequential checkpoint blockade in melanoma. Data came from immunoSEQ multiplex PCR; TCRdb stores just in-frame clones and leaves some out. The sample shows 18,000 or so clones, 72% of them seen only once. The sample was CD8+ T cells sorted from blood (inferred from file names), taken from a patient given nivolumab and ipilimumab in sequence. These receptor sequences come from a human donor with melanoma. Each CDR3 is given with its conserved first and last residue. Fields, in order: CDR3 DNA, CDR3 protein, CDR3 length, V gene, J gene, D gene, clone size. A D gene is named only where the DNA matches it firmly. Clone size, where shown, is once, few, many, or a class for clones that have expanded.

TGTGCCAGCAGCTTAGCAGCGGCGGATGGCTACACCTTC	CASSLAAADGYTF	13	TRBV7-9	TRBJ1-2	.	.
TGTGCCAGTAGTATGAAAGGGGATGGACAGGGAAGCCTCTTC	CASSMKGDGQGSLF	14	TRBV19	TRBJ1-2	TRBD1	few
TGTGCCAGCCGATCCTACAGGGTTTCCTATGGCTACACCTTC	CASRSYRVSYGYTF	14	TRBV28	TRBJ1-2	.	.
TGCGCCAGCAGCTTGGTACAGGGGACCTACGAGCAGTACTTC	CASSLVQGTYEQYF	14	TRBV5-1	TRBJ2-7	TRBD1	few
TGTGCCAGCAGTTTAGGGGGGGCCCAGCCCCAGCATTTT	CASSLGGAQPQHF	13	TRBV28	TRBJ1-5	.	.
TGTGCCGTGGGGACAGGGGATTCCTACGAGCAGTACTTC	CAVGTGDSYEQYF	13	TRBV7-9	TRBJ2-7	TRBD1	.
TGTGCCAGCAGTGAAAAAGGTAGCGGAACCGGGGAGCTGTTTTTT	CASSEKGSGTGELFF	15	TRBV6-4	TRBJ2-2	.	.
TGTGCCAGCAGCTTGACTAGCGGGGGGTTGGGTGAGCAGTACTTC	CASSLTSGGLGEQYF	15	TRBV7-2	TRBJ2-7	TRBD2	.
TGTGCCAGCCCAGGTTCATTGGTAGGCACTGAAGCTTTCTTT	CASPGSLVGTEAFF	14	TRBV2	TRBJ1-1	.	.
TGTGCCAGCAGCCCGTGGACAGGGACCGAGCAGTACTTC	CASSPWTGTEQYF	13	TRBV9	TRBJ2-7	TRBD1	.
TGTGCCAGTAGTATTGCGGGAGAGTCCTACGAGCAGTACTTC	CASSIAGESYEQYF	14	TRBV19	TRBJ2-7	TRBD2	.
TGTGCCACCAGCAGTTTCCCAGCGGACAGGACGAACACTGAAGCTTTCTTT	CATSSFPADRTNTEAFF	17	TRBV15	TRBJ1-1	TRBD1	.
TGTGCCAGCAGCTTAGCGATTCGGACTAGATACAATGAGCAGTTCTTC	CASSLAIRTRYNEQFF	16	TRBV7-2	TRBJ2-1	TRBD2	.
TGTGCCAGCAGCTTAGACGGTGGCTACGAGCAGTACTTC	CASSLDGGYEQYF	13	TRBV7-9	TRBJ2-7	.	.
TGTGCCAGCAGTCTGGGAGAATATACTGAAGCTTTCTTT	CASSLGEYTEAFF	13	TRBV7-9	TRBJ1-1	.	.
TGCAGCGTTGACTCCGGGAGAGGGCAGGACTATGGCTACACCTTC	CSVDSGRGQDYGYTF	15	TRBV29-1	TRBJ1-2	.	.
TGTGCCAGCAGCTTTGGCGGGCTAGATGGCTACACCTTC	CASSFGGLDGYTF	13	TRBV5-4	TRBJ1-2	.	.
TGCAGCGTTGTTGGGGCCCATGGCTACACCTTC	CSVVGAHGYTF	11	TRBV29-1	TRBJ1-2	.	.
TGTGCCAGCAGCTCCGAAGGGGGGGGGTCAGCCTACGAGCAGTACTTC	CASSSEGGGSAYEQYF	16	TRBV9	TRBJ2-7	.	.
TGTGCCAGCAGTTTGCCCGGGACAGGGATAAACACTGAAGCTTTCTTT	CASSLPGTGINTEAFF	16	TRBV6-6	TRBJ1-1	TRBD1	.
TGCAGCGTGAAAGGGGGCCCGAACACTGAAGCTTTCTTT	CSVKGGPNTEAFF	13	TRBV29-1	TRBJ1-1	TRBD1	.
TGTGCCAGCAGCTCCGGACAGGGGCGCAATCAGCCCCAGCATTTT	CASSSGQGRNQPQHF	15	TRBV7-3	TRBJ1-5	TRBD1	.
TGTGCCAGCAGCTCCGTGACTCTTTACGAGCAGTACTTC	CASSSVTLYEQYF	13	TRBV7-8	TRBJ2-7	.	.
TGTGCCAGCAGCACAGGGGAGGACCATGGCTACACCTTC	CASSTGEDHGYTF	13	TRBV5-6	TRBJ1-2	TRBD1	.
TGTGCCAGCAGTTTGGGAGGGTGGGGACTAGGCTACGAGCAGTACTTC	CASSLGGWGLGYEQYF	16	TRBV27	TRBJ2-7	TRBD2	.
TGTGCCAGCAGTTTAACTAGCGGGAGTTTTGTAGGAGAGACCCAGTACTTC	CASSLTSGSFVGETQYF	17	TRBV28	TRBJ2-5	TRBD2	.
TGTGCCAGCAGCTTAGCCCCTAGCGGGGGGCCGTACGAGCAGTACTTC	CASSLAPSGGPYEQYF	16	TRBV7-3	TRBJ2-7	TRBD2	.
TGTGCCAGTAGTATAGGCCCCCCCGACAGCACTAACTATGGCTACACCTTC	CASSIGPPDSTNYGYTF	17	TRBV19	TRBJ1-2	.	.
TGCGCCAGCAGAGGGGCCGAGGATAGGTACTACGAGCAGTACTTC	CASRGAEDRYYEQYF	15	TRBV5-1	TRBJ2-7	.	.
TGTGCCAGCAGTTTATCCCACAGGGGCTCCTACGAGCAGTACTTC	CASSLSHRGSYEQYF	15	TRBV27	TRBJ2-7	TRBD1	.
TGTGCCAGTAGTTCACGCAGCGGCTACTACAATGAGCAGTTCTTC	CASSSRSGYYNEQFF	15	TRBV19	TRBJ2-1	.	.
TGCGCCAGCAGCTACGGGACAGAGCAGTACTTC	CASSYGTEQYF	11	TRBV5-1	TRBJ2-7	.	.
TGTGCCAGCAGCTCCTCAACAGGGGGCGAAGGCTACACCTTC	CASSSSTGGEGYTF	14	TRBV9	TRBJ1-2	TRBD1	.
TGTGCCAGCAGCACCAGGGGGCCTGAAGCTTTCTTT	CASSTRGPEAFF	12	TRBV7-9	TRBJ1-1	TRBD1	once
TGTGCCACCAGCGAGAATCCCCGGGACATATTCTCTGGAAACACCATATATTTT	CATSENPRDIFSGNTIYF	18	TRBV15	TRBJ1-3	.	.
TGTGCCAGCAGCGGACAGGGGGTTAACCCCTTTGAAGCTTTCTTT	CASSGQGVNPFEAFF	15	TRBV9	TRBJ1-1	TRBD1	once
TGTGCCAGCAGCTCGGGACTAGCGGGAGGGGTGGAGCAGTTCTTC	CASSSGLAGGVEQFF	15	TRBV7-8	TRBJ2-1	TRBD2	.
TGTGCCTGGAGTGCCCCCTGGGACAGGGGCAGGGAGCAGTACTTC	CAWSAPWDRGREQYF	15	TRBV30	TRBJ2-7	TRBD1	.
TGTGCCAGCAGCTTAGGGGCAGCGGAAGCTTTCTTT	CASSLGAAEAFF	12	TRBV13	TRBJ1-1	.	few
TGCGCCAGCAGCTTGCCGTCTACGGGAGGGCTCTACGAGCAGTACTTC	CASSLPSTGGLYEQYF	16	TRBV5-1	TRBJ2-7	TRBD2	.
TGTGCCAGCAGCTCGGGACTCAGGGGGATCGCTGAAGCTTTCTTT	CASSSGLRGIAEAFF	15	TRBV11-2	TRBJ1-1	TRBD1	.
TGTGCCAGTAGTCCTAGGACAGGGGGCTATCAAGAGACCCAGTACTTC	CASSPRTGGYQETQYF	16	TRBV19	TRBJ2-5	TRBD1	.
TGTGCCAGCAGAACCGGGACAGGGGGCGCCGATACGCAGTATTTT	CASRTGTGGADTQYF	15	TRBV9	TRBJ2-3	TRBD1	.
TGCGCCAGCAGTGACGGTCCCTCCGCCGACGAGCAGTACTTC	CASSDGPSADEQYF	14	TRBV10-1	TRBJ2-7	.	.
TGTGCCAGCAGCTTGGTTCCCGACAGCAACGAGCAGTACTTC	CASSLVPDSNEQYF	14	TRBV5-6	TRBJ2-7	.	.
TGCGCCAGCACGAGCGGGAGAAGTCACAATGAGCAGTTCTTC	CASTSGRSHNEQFF	14	TRBV10-2	TRBJ2-1	TRBD2	.
TGTGCCAGCAGCGTAGGACAGGGGTTTCAGCCCCAGCATTTT	CASSVGQGFQPQHF	14	TRBV9	TRBJ1-5	TRBD1	medium-sized
TGTGCCAGCAGCTTGGACTCCGCCTACGAGCAGTACTTC	CASSLDSAYEQYF	13	TRBV7-9	TRBJ2-7	.	.
TGTGCCAGCAGCTTACTCGACAGGGCTTTGACCGGGGAGCTGTTTTTT	CASSLLDRALTGELFF	16	TRBV7-9	TRBJ2-2	TRBD1	.
TGTGCCAGCAGCTCGAGACAGGGGGGCGCCTTGCGAGGCTACACCTTC	CASSSRQGGALRGYTF	16	TRBV11-3	TRBJ1-2	TRBD1	.
TGTGCCAGCAGCCAGGGACTAGCCCCCACCTACGAGCAGTACTTC	CASSQGLAPTYEQYF	15	TRBV5-6	TRBJ2-7	TRBD2	once
TGTGCCAGCAGTACCCAACAGGGCACTAATGAAAAACTGTTTTTT	CASSTQQGTNEKLFF	15	TRBV28	TRBJ1-4	.	.
TGTGCCAGCAGCGTACTTAGTTGGACAGGGGGGATCTACGAGCAGTACTTC	CASSVLSWTGGIYEQYF	17	TRBV9	TRBJ2-7	TRBD1	medium-sized
TGTGCCAGCAGTGAAGTGATTAGCGGGGCCTACGAGCAGTACTTC	CASSEVISGAYEQYF	15	TRBV6-1	TRBJ2-7	TRBD2	few
TGTGCCACCAGCCAGGGACAGGGGAATGAAGCTTTCTTT	CATSQGQGNEAFF	13	TRBV15	TRBJ1-1	TRBD1	.
TGTGCCAGCAGGCCCGGGGGGGGCTTTGATGGAGCTTTCTTT	CASRPGGGFDGAFF	14	TRBV27	TRBJ1-1	.	.
TGTGCCAGTAGTACCCACTGGGGGGGCTCGAACACTGAAGCTTTCTTT	CASSTHWGGSNTEAFF	16	TRBV19	TRBJ1-1	.	.
TGTGCCAGCTCGGGGGGACAGACCTACGAGCAGTACTTC	CASSGGQTYEQYF	13	TRBV18	TRBJ2-7	.	few
TGCGCCAGCAGCCAAGGGTTCGGGACAGCGCGTGGCTACACCTTC	CASSQGFGTARGYTF	15	TRBV4-1	TRBJ1-2	TRBD1	.
TGTGCCAGCAGCGTAGGGGCGGGAGCTTACGAGCAGTACTTC	CASSVGAGAYEQYF	14	TRBV9	TRBJ2-7	TRBD2	.